This T cell receptor beta chain was retrieved from a study of blood T cell repertoires in COVID-19. At the level of the study: Sites across the United States, Italy and Spain contributed samples from acute and convalescent COVID-19.

TCRdb's copy holds only in-frame clones and misses some; the assay was immunoSEQ multiplex PCR. The top ten clones hold less than 3.5% of a sample with around 250,000 clones, around 84% of them seen once. CDR1 is SEHNR, CDR2 FQNEAQ, per germline (reference sequence). Trimming removed 5 bases from V and 10 bases from J, with 17 bases in between. The CDR3 consists of 14 residues. The rearrangement joins TRBV7-9 to TRBJ1-4; a weak D match, TRBD1 (5 bases). Input material: peripheral blood. The source is a young woman with acute or convalescent COVID-19. CDR3 coding DNA: TGTGCCAGCAGCCGAGAATCGCAGGGAGGAAAACTGTTTTTT. It translates to CASSRESQGGKLFF.